The entry below gives a single TCR beta chain sequence along with its context. This clonotype was recorded many times. Its antigen specificity is not known. No base qualities exist here, and no much larger clone lies one base off it. The sample is drawn from a study of T-cell reconstitution after alpha-beta-depleted transplantation in children (dated by TCRdb to the mid-2010s). A note on the overall study: The study quantitatively tracked T-cell immune reconstitution after TCRalphabeta/CD19-depleted allogeneic hematopoietic cell transplantation in children using TCR repertoire profiling. Study-wide findings and limitations: The frequencies of hyperexpanded clones fell over the following months, and after one year, T-cell counts and TCRbeta diversity were mostly attributed to newly produced T cells. In some patients, the high TCRbeta diversity seen at day 60 was put down to recipient T cells and intrathymic progenitors that had survived conditioning. The apparently early alphabetaT-cell count recovery about two months after transplant was reportedly dependent on only several hundred rapidly expanded clones derived from non-depleted graft cells.

Library method: PCR. Sequencing instrument: Illumina HiSeq 2500. TCR libraries were prepared with molecular barcoding, using unique molecular identifiers to normalize TCRbeta repertoire quantification. TCRdb applied fastp at Q25 and MiXCR to the public reads, then kept only in-frame beta chains. Here each entry gathers all rows of one CDR3 protein and keeps the most common genes and DNA. For this sample the table gives 200,000 to 250,000 distinct CDR3 sequences, of which roughly 23% were detected only once. The ten biggest clones cover about 2.6% of the sample. In light of the paper, this sample's treatment or condition label describes: allogeneic hematopoietic cell transplantation with graft depleted of TCRalphabeta T cells and CD19 B cells. The transplant recipients were children given TCRalphabeta/CD19-depleted allogeneic hematopoietic cell grafts. The germline ends are 8 bases apart after V is trimmed by 1 base and J by 1 base. The germline V gene encodes CDR1 SQVTM and CDR2 ANQGSEA. The CDR3 measures 13 amino acids from cysteine to phenylalanine. The only DNA kept is the CDR3, 39 bases in frame from the first base.

The material was PBMCs, obtained before TCRalphabeta/CD19-depleted stem cell transplant. In this chain, TRBV29-1 is recombined with TRBJ2-7; a confident D gene designation cannot be given. The source of this sequence is a girl under 10 years old with Fanconi anemia, due to receive a stem cell transplant. DNA sequence: TGCAGCGTTGAAGTCGACCTTTCCTACGAGCAGTACTTC. This gives the protein CSVEVDLSYEQYF.